Shown below are 23 T cell receptor beta chains from a single sample sequenced in a study of cytomegalovirus exposure and HLA in healthy donors. Researchers ran the PCR with 60 Vbeta and 13 Jbeta primers. Sequenced by immunoSEQ multiplex PCR; TCRdb stores in-frame clones only, minus some. Among around 100,000 clones listed, 70% to 85% were seen once. The sample was PBMCs. Every receptor here comes from a woman aged 18-30 years in good health and CMV-seropositive.

The gene calls are TRBV5-6 and TRBJ1-2; TRBD1 matches at 9 bases. The junction had 11 bases not matched to a gene; V was cut back by 6 bases and J by 5 bases. Germline-derived CDR1 and CDR2 are SGHDT and YYEEEE. The length of the CDR3 is 15 residues. CDR3 protein: CASIYTGTGLYGYTF. In DNA, the CDR3 is TGTGCCAGCATATATACCGGGACAGGGCTTTATGGCTACACCTTC.

The chain links TRBV5-1 to TRBJ1-6; D perhaps matches TRBD1 (5 bases). Trimming removed 5 bases from V and 9 bases from J, with 18 bases in between. CDR3 length: 15 residues. From germline, CDR1 is SGHRS and CDR2 YFSETQ. The CDR3 sequence: CASRPDGGVVSPLHF. Written as DNA, the CDR3 is TGCGCCAGCAGACCCGACGGAGGGGTGGTTTCACCCCTCCACTTT.

The chain is built from TRBV28 and TRBJ1-5, with no clear D. Trimming took 5 bases from V and 7 from J, leaving 12 bases between them. Looked up from germline, CDR1 is MDHEN and CDR2 is SYDVKM. CDR3 size: 13 residues. CDR3 loop: CASSAENGQPQHF. The CDR3 DNA follows: TGTGCCAGCAGTGCGGAAAACGGCCAGCCCCAGCATTTT.

The chain is built from TRBV11-2 and TRBJ2-7, with TRBD2 as a possible D gene (7 bases). Germline V gene data show CDR1 as SGHAT and CDR2 as FQNNGV. The CDR3 has 13 residues. V was shortened by 4 bases and J by 12 bases, with 19 bases between the two germline ends. In nucleotides, the CDR3 is TGTGCCAGCAGCTCCCCCGGGGGGCGGGGTCGGTACTTC. Translating it yields CASSSPGGRGRYF.

The chain recombines TRBV30 with TRBJ2-1; 7 positions agree with TRBD2. V lost 3 bases, J lost 14 bases, and 10 bases stayed unmatched. The V gene's germline CDR1 is GTSNPN and CDR2 SVGIG (reference sequence). This CDR3 is 12 amino acids long. CDR3 in DNA: TGTGCCTGGAGCGCCGCGGGAGTGTCGGAGTTCTTC. This translates into CAWSAAGVSEFF.

The chain uses TRBV6-1 and TRBJ2-1; 10 nucleotides agree with TRBD2. CDR3 length equals 15 residues. Germline CDR1 MNHNS, CDR2 SASEGT. Trimming cost V 6 bases and J 1 base; bases outside gene matches: 3. CDR3 nucleotides: TGTGCCAGCAGCCAGGGACTAGCGTCCTACAATGAGCAGTTCTTC. Encoded protein: CASSQGLASYNEQFF.

The chain combines TRBV28 with TRBJ1-5, with a weak D call TRBD1 (5 bases). Trimming removed 3 bases at V and 1 base at J, with 10 bases between. This CDR3 has 15 residues. Germline loops: CDR1 MDHEN, CDR2 SYDVKM. The CDR3 DNA reads TGTGCCAGCAGTTTTGAGGGGAGGAGCAATCAGCCCCAGCATTTT. This encodes CASSFEGRSNQPQHF.

This sequence joins TRBV28 and TRBJ2-7; TRBD2 might be the D (6 bases). This CDR3 comprises 13 residues. Trimming removed 7 bases from V and 4 bases from J, with 14 bases in between. Germline V lookup: CDR1 MDHEN, CDR2 SYDVKM. Here the CDR3 reads CASTPGDGYEQYF. The CDR3 nucleotides are TGTGCCAGCACCCCGGGGGACGGATACGAGCAGTACTTC. The full variable domain, in which reference TRBV28 and TRBJ2-7 provide the parts outside the CDR3, is DVKVTQSSRYLVKRTGEKVFLECVQDMDHENMFWYRQDPGLGLRLIYFSYDVKMKEKGDIPEGYSVSREKKERFSLILESASTNQTSMYLCASTPGDGYEQYFGPGTRLTVT.

The rearrangement links TRBV28 to TRBJ1-1; no clear D. The germline V and J ends were trimmed by 2 bases and 7 bases, with 8 bases remaining between them. The CDR3 sequence is 12 residues long. The germline gives CDR1 MDHEN, CDR2 SYDVKM. The CDR3, as DNA: TGTGCCAGCAGTTTAGGCCAGTATGAAGCTTTCTTT. Translated: CASSLGQYEAFF.

The rearrangement joins TRBV2 to TRBJ2-1, with 9 bases identical to TRBD2. The V and J ends lost 6 bases and 13 bases, in that order; junction bases with no gene match: 7. Germline CDR1 SNHLY, CDR2 FYNNEI. The CDR3 sequence is 12 residues long. CDR3 residues: CASSDTSGLQFF. CDR3 DNA sequence: TGTGCCAGCAGCGATACTAGCGGGCTACAGTTCTTC.

The chain has TRBV6-6 and TRBJ2-2, with D possibly being TRBD1 (6 bases). CDR3 length: 16 amino acids. Trimming cost V 4 bases and J 4 bases, with 16 bases left between them. Germline CDR1 reads MNHNY; CDR2 reads SVGAGI (reference sequence). CDR3 nucleotides: TGTGCCAGCAGTTTAAAGAGAGGGGGAGTCACCGGGGAGCTGTTTTTT. Amino acids: CASSLKRGGVTGELFF.

The CDR3 region is CASRSGSLDNEQFF. CDR3 nucleotide sequence: TGTGCCAGCAGGAGCGGGAGTCTCGACAATGAGCAGTTCTTC. The chain employs TRBV13 and TRBJ2-1; 8 nucleotides align to TRBD2. Germline-derived CDR1 and CDR2 are PRHDT and FYEKMQ (reference sequence). V trimming: 6 bases; J trimming: 5 bases; junction bases outside the gene matches: 6. The CDR3 extends over 14 amino acids.

This chain links TRBV27 with TRBJ2-1; 11 bases align to TRBD2. The CDR3 sequence is 15 residues long. Unmatched junction bases numbered 9, after V lost 5 bases and J lost 9 bases. Germline V gene data show CDR1 as MNHEY and CDR2 as SMNVEV (reference sequence). The CDR3, as DNA: TGTGCCAGCAGTGCCCCGGGACTAGCGGTCCGTGAGCAGTTCTTC. Translation gives CASSAPGLAVREQFF.

This clone was found many times. This rearrangement joins TRBV5-6 to TRBJ2-2, with D maybe TRBD1 (5 bases). The CDR3 loop spans 14 amino acids. Germline loops: CDR1 SGHDT, CDR2 YYEEEE. The ends were cut back, 2 bases at V and 4 bases at J, with 9 bases in the middle. CDR3 sequence: CASSFQGPTGELFF. The CDR3 nucleotides read TGTGCCAGCAGCTTTCAGGGTCCCACCGGGGAGCTGTTTTTT.

In DNA, the CDR3 is TGCAGTGCTGGCGGGAGCACGCAGTTCTTC. This encodes CSAGGSTQFF. The chain couples TRBV20-1 to TRBJ2-1; 7 bases match TRBD2. The CDR3 spans 10 residues. Per germline, CDR1 DFQATT and CDR2 SNEGSKA (reference sequence). The V gene end was trimmed by 5 bases and the J gene end by 12 bases; junction bases not matched to a gene: 4.

This chain connects TRBV28 to TRBJ1-1; D unresolved. The ends were cut back, 3 bases at V and 5 bases at J, with 10 bases in the middle. The CDR3 runs to 13 residues. Germline V gene data show CDR1 as MDHEN and CDR2 as SYDVKM. The CDR3 here is CASSFWSGTEAFF. The CDR3, as DNA: TGTGCCAGCAGTTTCTGGAGTGGTACTGAAGCTTTCTTT.

The chain joins TRBV7-9 to TRBJ2-7, with a possible D match to TRBD2 (5 bases). V shed 3 bases and J shed 1 base, with 16 bases lying between them. Germline CDR1 reads SEHNR; CDR2 reads FQNEAQ (reference sequence). This CDR3 region has 16 residues. The CDR3 coding sequence is TGTGCCAGCAGCTTTACTCGTAGCGAATTATCCTACGAGCAGTACTTC. Translating gives CASSFTRSELSYEQYF.

The V call is TRBV9, the J call TRBJ2-2; tentatively, D is TRBD2 (6 bases). The germline V and J ends were trimmed by 4 bases and 4 bases, with 8 bases remaining between them. CDR1 and CDR2 from the germline V gene are SGDLS and YYNGEE. The CDR3 consists of 13 residues. The CDR3 sequence is CASSPGGTGELFF. CDR3 coding DNA: TGTGCCAGCAGCCCCGGGGGCACCGGGGAGCTGTTTTTT. The complete variable domain, with remaining parts taken from reference TRBV9 and TRBJ2-2, reads DSGVTQTPKHLITATGQRVTLRCSPRSGDLSVYWYQQSLDQGLQFLIQYYNGEERAKGNILERFSAQQFPDLHSELNLSSLELGDSALYFCASSPGGTGELFFGEGSRLTVL.

A few counts support this clone. The chain employs TRBV7-9 and TRBJ1-1, with 7 bases aligning to TRBD1. Germline V lookup: CDR1 SEHNR, CDR2 FQNEAQ (reference sequence). The ends lost 6 bases at V and 2 bases at J; junction bases unmatched: 6. The CDR3 length is 14 residues. The CDR3 bases are TGTGCCAGCAGACCGGGACAGCCCAACACTGAAGCTTTCTTT. Translation gives CASRPGQPNTEAFF.

This chain uses TRBV16 with TRBJ2-4, with D possibly matching TRBD1 (5 bases). This CDR3 has 16 amino acids. V was trimmed by 3 bases and J by 1 base, leaving 13 bases between them. The germline gives CDR1 KGHSY, CDR2 FQNENV. This CDR3 is CASSQPTPGAKNIQYF. The CDR3 DNA follows: TGTGCCAGCAGCCAGCCCACCCCAGGGGCCAAAAACATTCAGTACTTC. The full variable domain, completed using reference TRBV16 and TRBJ2-4, is GEEVAQTPKHLVRGEGQKAKLYCAPIKGHSYVFWYQQVLKNEFKFLISFQNENVFDETGMPKERFSAKCLPNSPCSLEIQATKLEDSAVYFCASSQPTPGAKNIQYFGAGTRLSVL.

This clone has only a few counts. DNA of the CDR3: TGTGCCAGCAGTGTCGACAGCTACACCTTC. Translated, it gives CASSVDSYTF. The chain links TRBV2 to TRBJ1-2; D unclear. The CDR3 runs to 10 residues. Germline CDR1 SNHLY, CDR2 FYNNEI. V was cut by 4 bases and J by 9 bases, with 6 bases left in between. Complete variable domain (other parts from reference TRBV2 and TRBJ1-2): EPEVTQTPSHQVTQMGQEVILRCVPISNHLYFYWYRQILGQKVEFLVSFYNNEISEKSEIFDDQFSVERPDGSNFTLKIRSTKLEDSAMYFCASSVDSYTFGSGTRLTVV.

The chain recombines TRBV15 with TRBJ2-1; possibly TRBD2 for D (6 bases). Germline CDR1 reads LNHNV; CDR2 reads YYDKDF (reference sequence). The V end lost 3 bases, the J end lost 0 bases, and 12 bases lay between the germline ends. The CDR3 consists of 16 residues. CDR3 region: CATSRDYTSSYNEQFF. As DNA, the CDR3 is TGTGCCACCAGCAGGGACTACACGAGCTCCTACAATGAGCAGTTCTTC.

This clone was observed a few times. The chain has TRBV2 and TRBJ1-6; D is possibly TRBD1 (5 bases). The CDR3 contains 14 residues. V was pared by 6 bases and J by 1 base, with 7 bases between. CDR1 is SNHLY, CDR2 FYNNEI, per germline. CDR3 nucleotide sequence: TGTGCCAGCAGGGGGCGGTCCTATAATTCACCCCTCCACTTT. Its protein is CASRGRSYNSPLHF.